Listed below are T cell receptor beta chains from one sample, sequenced in a study of T cells in Graves' hyperthyroidism and ophthalmopathy. TCRdb passed the multiplex PCR reads through MiXCR, listing each CDR3 protein once. The sample has more than 500,000 distinct CDR3 sequences; 12% to 15% are singletons. Sequencing was carried out using blood. The receptors shown here come from a woman aged 40-49 years with Graves' hyperthyroidism. CDR3s include the opening cysteine and the closing phenylalanine or tryptophan. A D gene is named only where the DNA matches it firmly. Clone size is not always given. Where it is, it says once, few, many or a class for expanded clones.

clone size	D gene	V gene	J gene	CDR3 protein	CDR3 DNA
few	-	TRBV18	TRBJ1-1	CASSPRSGHPNTEAFF	TGTGCCAGCTCACCACGGTCCGGACACCCGAACACTGAAGCTTTCTTT
few	TRBD1	TRBV7-9	TRBJ2-1	CASSARQGTGYNEQFF	TGTGCCAGCAGCGCCCGACAGGGAACGGGGTACAATGAGCAGTTCTTC
many	-	TRBV27	TRBJ2-3	CASSFSGDTQYF	TGTGCCAGCAGTTTTAGCGGAGATACGCAGTATTTT
-	-	TRBV19	TRBJ2-1	CASSLQGGEQFF	TGTGCCAGTAGTCTACAGGGTGGTGAGCAGTTCTTC
many	-	TRBV3-1	TRBJ2-1	CASSPRTVVVFEQFF	TGTGCCAGCAGCCCCCGGACAGTGGTGGTGTTTGAGCAGTTCTTC
-	TRBD2	TRBV19	TRBJ2-5	CASSSLGTSGRKETQYF	TGTGCCAGTAGTTCATTAGGGACTAGCGGGAGGAAAGAGACCCAGTACTTC
many	TRBD1	TRBV5-1	TRBJ2-1	CASSLGQGSGEQFF	TGCGCCAGCAGCTTGGGACAGGGTTCCGGTGAGCAGTTCTTC
many	TRBD1	TRBV28	TRBJ1-5	CASSSPTGISNQPQHF	TGTGCCAGCAGTTCCCCGACAGGGATTAGCAATCAGCCCCAGCATTTT
many	-	TRBV28	TRBJ1-1	CASSLWEKNTEAFF	TGTGCCAGCAGTTTATGGGAGAAGAACACTGAAGCTTTCTTT
many	TRBD2	TRBV5-1	TRBJ2-7	CASSLEGGRAPEQYF	TGCGCCAGCAGCTTGGAAGGCGGGAGGGCCCCCGAGCAGTACTTC
many	-	TRBV5-1	TRBJ2-5	CASREQVSQETQYF	TGCGCCAGCAGAGAACAGGTTAGCCAAGAGACCCAGTACTTC
many	-	TRBV20-1	TRBJ2-3	CSARDSSSGTDTQYF	TGCAGTGCTAGAGATTCGAGTAGCGGCACAGATACGCAGTATTTT
many	-	TRBV20-1	TRBJ1-5	CSARDQVQTNQPQHF	TGCAGTGCTAGAGATCAGGTACAGACCAATCAGCCCCAGCATTTT
-	-	TRBV6-1	TRBJ1-1	CASSPGGAGRNTEAFF	TGTGCCAGCAGCCCTGGAGGAGCGGGTAGGAACACTGAAGCTTTCTTT
many	TRBD1	TRBV7-2	TRBJ2-1	CASSLGGLDREEQFF	TGTGCCAGCAGCTTAGGAGGGCTTGACAGGGAAGAGCAGTTCTTC
many	-	TRBV3-1	TRBJ2-3	CASSQGGFDWNTQYF	TGTGCCAGCAGCCAAGGGGGCTTCGATTGGAATACGCAGTATTTT
many	-	TRBV20-1	TRBJ2-5	CSAREGFSETQYF	TGCAGTGCTAGAGAGGGTTTCAGCGAGACCCAGTACTTC
many	-	TRBV28	TRBJ2-7	CASSRRDTPYEQYF	TGTGCCAGCAGCCGACGGGACACTCCCTACGAGCAGTACTTC
many	TRBD2	TRBV11-2	TRBJ2-7	CASSSGTSGSYEQYF	TGTGCCAGCAGCAGCGGGACTAGCGGGAGTTACGAGCAGTACTTC
many	TRBD1	TRBV3-1	TRBJ2-1	CASSPAGTGEGNEQFF	TGTGCCAGCAGCCCAGCCGGGACAGGGGAGGGCAATGAGCAGTTCTTC
many	TRBD2	TRBV7-9	TRBJ2-4	CASSLGGGEGIQYF	TGTGCCAGCAGCTTAGGCGGAGGGGAGGGCATTCAGTACTTC
many	TRBD1	TRBV28	TRBJ2-3	CASSLSPGQHTQYF	TGTGCCAGCAGTTTATCGCCGGGACAGCATACGCAGTATTTT
-	TRBD2	TRBV7-9	TRBJ2-5	CASSGRLAVETQYF	TGTGCCAGCAGCGGGCGACTAGCGGTGGAGACCCAGTACTTC
-	TRBD1	TRBV11-2	TRBJ1-6	CASSSKTGNSPLHF	TGTGCCAGCAGCTCTAAGACAGGGAATTCACCCCTCCACTTT
-	TRBD2	TRBV5-1	TRBJ2-1	CASNGLAGEQFF	TGCGCCAGCAACGGACTAGCGGGAGAGCAGTTCTTC
-	-	TRBV4-2	TRBJ2-1	CASSQDVVNEQFF	TGTGCCAGCAGCCAAGACGTGGTGAATGAGCAGTTCTTC
-	TRBD1	TRBV19	TRBJ1-1	CASSSWTGHVGGEAFF	TGTGCCAGTAGTTCCTGGACAGGGCACGTCGGGGGCGAAGCTTTCTTT
few	TRBD2	TRBV6-1	TRBJ2-2	CASSDEGLKDSTGELFF	TGTGCCAGCAGTGATGAGGGACTAAAGGATAGCACCGGGGAGCTGTTTTTT
-	TRBD1	TRBV19	TRBJ1-2	CASTSGQGNGYTF	TGTGCCAGTACCTCGGGACAGGGAAATGGCTACACCTTC
-	-	TRBV3-1	TRBJ1-1	CASSPRGGAAFF	TGTGCCAGCAGCCCTCGAGGAGGGGCAGCTTTCTTT
many	-	TRBV28	TRBJ2-7	CASSSPEEIYEQYF	TGTGCCAGCAGTTCCCCGGAAGAAATCTACGAGCAGTACTTC
many	TRBD2	TRBV20-1	TRBJ2-3	CSASSSGITDTQYF	TGCAGTGCTTCCTCTAGCGGGATAACAGATACGCAGTATTTT
few	TRBD2	TRBV19	TRBJ2-3	CASSARLAGGLTDTQYF	TGTGCCAGTAGTGCTAGACTAGCGGGAGGGCTTACAGATACGCAGTATTTT
few	TRBD2	TRBV29-1	TRBJ2-1	CSVRGLADYNEQFF	TGCAGCGTGAGGGGACTAGCGGATTACAATGAGCAGTTCTTC
many	-	TRBV6-1	TRBJ2-5	CASSDRAPETQYF	TGTGCCAGCAGTGATCGGGCTCCGGAGACCCAGTACTTC
-	-	TRBV5-6	TRBJ2-1	CASSLDAEQFF	TGTGCCAGCAGCTTGGACGCTGAGCAGTTCTTC
many	TRBD2	TRBV28	TRBJ2-7	CASSLGTNSYEQYF	TGTGCCAGCAGTTTAGGGACTAACTCCTACGAGCAGTACTTC
few	-	TRBV9	TRBJ2-1	CASSVEGRDEQFF	TGTGCCAGCAGCGTAGAGGGTCGCGATGAGCAGTTCTTC
many	-	TRBV20-1	TRBJ2-3	CSARVLGTDTQYF	TGCAGTGCTAGAGTCCTGGGCACAGATACGCAGTATTTT
many	TRBD1	TRBV20-1	TRBJ1-1	CSAIPGQGTMNTEAFF	TGCAGTGCTATACCGGGACAGGGGACCATGAACACTGAAGCTTTCTTT
-	-	TRBV12-3/TRBV12-4	TRBJ2-7	CASKNWAGDVEQYF	TGTGCCAGCAAAAATTGGGCAGGGGATGTCGAGCAGTACTTC
-	TRBD1	TRBV4-1	TRBJ2-2	CASSPLGQGAVGGELFF	TGCGCCAGCAGCCCCTTAGGACAGGGGGCGGTAGGCGGGGAGCTGTTTTTT
many	-	TRBV18	TRBJ1-1	CASSQTREVNTEAFF	TGTGCCAGCTCACAAACTAGGGAGGTGAACACTGAAGCTTTCTTT
few	-	TRBV20-1	TRBJ2-1	CSATEDGLINYNEQFF	TGCAGTGCTACGGAAGACGGACTTATCAACTACAATGAGCAGTTCTTC
many	TRBD2	TRBV2	TRBJ2-1	CASLESSGSPHNEQFF	TGTGCCAGCCTAGAAAGTAGCGGGAGTCCCCACAATGAGCAGTTCTTC
-	-	TRBV15	TRBJ1-5	CATSRDLGIRWPQHF	TGTGCCACCAGCAGAGATTTGGGGATACGGTGGCCCCAGCATTTT